This T cell receptor (beta chain) was observed in a study of blood T cells in healthy people across ages. Study-level results: There was a strong correlation between TCR beta diversity and naive T cell percentage. Donor CMV status, an unknown factor, possibly confounded changes in expanded clonotypes. With age, beta diversity per million T cells declined roughly linearly, significantly by approximately 41.

Trimming took 5 bases from V and 0 from J, leaving 14 bases between them. CDR3 length: 16 residues. CDR1 is MNHEY, CDR2 SVGEGT, per germline. On this clonotype itself: Its antigen is currently unknown.

Primed by a sample-barcoded 5' primer and a J-beta primer mix, a second PCR proceeded for roughly 7 to 11 cycles. From each sample, at least 2.5 million paired-end reads containing CDR3 were obtained. TCRdb re-called the 5' RACE reads with MiXCR, one entry per CDR3 protein. The data hold about 730,000 distinct CDR3 sequences, with roughly 44% observed a single time. V is TRBV6-2 or TRBV6-3 and J is TRBJ2-1; D is uncertain. This clonotype originated in a woman in her sixties or seventies in good health. The material sequenced was blood. CDR3 in amino acids: CASSPPSWSSYNEQFF. The CDR3, as DNA: TGTGCCAGCAGTCCTCCTTCCTGGAGCTCCTACAATGAGCAGTTCTTC.